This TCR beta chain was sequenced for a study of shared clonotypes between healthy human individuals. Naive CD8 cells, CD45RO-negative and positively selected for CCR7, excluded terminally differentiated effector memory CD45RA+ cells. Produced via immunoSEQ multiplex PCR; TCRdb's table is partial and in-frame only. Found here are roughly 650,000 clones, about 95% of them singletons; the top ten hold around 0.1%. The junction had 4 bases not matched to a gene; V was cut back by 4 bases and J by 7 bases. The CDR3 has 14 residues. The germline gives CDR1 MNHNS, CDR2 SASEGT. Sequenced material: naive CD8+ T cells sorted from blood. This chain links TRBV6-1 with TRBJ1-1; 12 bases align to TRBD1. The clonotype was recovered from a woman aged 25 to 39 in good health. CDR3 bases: TGTGCCAGCAGTGGGGGACAGGGGGCTTTTGAAGCTTTCTTT. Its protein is CASSGGQGAFEAFF.